This record looks at one T cell receptor beta chain sequence and its context. The data stem from a study of blood T cell repertoires in COVID-19. At the level of the study: The United States, Italy and Spain provided the acute and convalescent COVID-19 samples. PBMCs, B-cell-depleted T cells, or T cells provided the cDNA or gDNA that made up the material.

Clinical history as reported by participants underpinned cohort assignment. The repertoire was sequenced with immunoSEQ multiplex PCR; TCRdb's copy has only in-frame clones and lacks some. The table lists 130,000 or so clones, roughly four fifths of them singletons, with 2% to 3% in the top ten. The clonotype was recovered from a man aged 35-49 years with acute COVID-19. Sequenced material: PBMCs or T cells enriched from blood (not recorded which).

DNA for the CDR3: TGTGCCAGCAGCCAAGGAGGGCTGGGCACTGAAGCTTTCTTT. Protein product: CASSQGGLGTEAFF. V usage is TRBV3-1 (or the pseudogene TRBV3-2) and J usage is TRBJ1-1, with D unclear. CDR1 is LGHDT, CDR2 YNNKEL, per germline (reference sequence). V was clipped by 1 base and J by 4 bases, with 10 bases between them. The CDR3 length is 14 residues.